This paragraph reports one T cell receptor (beta chain). Followed longitudinally, the Seattle patients had been enrolled during active infection. These data belong to a study of blood T cell repertoires in COVID-19. Across the study: From the United States, Italy and Spain came samples of acute and convalescent COVID-19. PBMCs, B-cell-depleted T cells, or T cells were the source of the cDNA or gDNA that made up the material.

Original processing notes: Amplification of reference gene primers provided the estimated nucleated cell counts. Data came from immunoSEQ multiplex PCR; TCRdb stores just in-frame clones and leaves some out. Clone size and V and J calls were adopted from that table, with D and trimming inferred from the DNA. Counted here are some 350,000 clones, more than 75% occurring once; the ten biggest clones make up about 6%. The CDR3 is made up of 14 amino acids. The germline V gene has CDR1 LGHDT and CDR2 YNNKEL (reference sequence). Trimming shortened V by 5 bases and J by 6 bases, and 16 bases separated the two germline ends.

This rearrangement joins TRBV3-1 (or the pseudogene TRBV3-2) to TRBJ1-2; no reliable D call. Material for sequencing was peripheral blood. The clonotype comes from a woman between 45 and 65 years old with COVID-19, enrolled during active disease. The CDR3 DNA is TGTGCCAGCAGCTCTCGTTTGAGGACTAATGGCTACACCTTC. Residues: CASSSRLRTNGYTF.